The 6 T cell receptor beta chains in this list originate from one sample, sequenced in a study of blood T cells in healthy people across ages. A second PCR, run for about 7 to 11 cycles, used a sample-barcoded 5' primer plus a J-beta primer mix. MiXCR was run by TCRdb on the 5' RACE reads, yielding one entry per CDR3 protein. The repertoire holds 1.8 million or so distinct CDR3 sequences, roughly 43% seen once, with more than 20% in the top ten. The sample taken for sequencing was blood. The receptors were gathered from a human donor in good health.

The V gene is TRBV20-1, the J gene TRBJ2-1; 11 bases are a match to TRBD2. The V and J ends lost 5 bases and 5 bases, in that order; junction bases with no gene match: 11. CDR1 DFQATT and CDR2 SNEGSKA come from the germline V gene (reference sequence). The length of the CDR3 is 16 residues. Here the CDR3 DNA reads TGCAGTGCTCCCGTTAGCGGGGGGGCCCGGCACAATGAGCAGTTCTTC. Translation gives CSAPVSGGARHNEQFF.

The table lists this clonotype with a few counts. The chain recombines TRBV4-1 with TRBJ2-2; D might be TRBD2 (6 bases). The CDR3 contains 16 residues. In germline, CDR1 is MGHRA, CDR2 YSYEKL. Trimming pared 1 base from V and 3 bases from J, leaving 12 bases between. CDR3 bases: TGCGCCAGCAGCCAAGTAGATAGCGGATACACCGGGGAGCTGTTTTTT. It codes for CASSQVDSGYTGELFF.

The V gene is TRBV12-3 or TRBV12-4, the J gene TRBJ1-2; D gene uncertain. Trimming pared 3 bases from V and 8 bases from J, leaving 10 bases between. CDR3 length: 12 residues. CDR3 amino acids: CASSFMSLGYTF. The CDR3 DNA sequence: TGTGCCAGCAGTTTTATGAGTTTGGGCTACACCTTC.

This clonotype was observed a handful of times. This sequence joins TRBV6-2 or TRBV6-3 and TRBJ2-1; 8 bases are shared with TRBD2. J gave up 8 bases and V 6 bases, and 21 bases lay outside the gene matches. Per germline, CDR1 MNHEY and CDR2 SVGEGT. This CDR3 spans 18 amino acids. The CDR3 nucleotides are TGTGCCAGCAGGCCTCTGCTTTTACGGGGGGGCCGGGCCCATGAGCAGTTCTTC. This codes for CASRPLLLRGGRAHEQFF.

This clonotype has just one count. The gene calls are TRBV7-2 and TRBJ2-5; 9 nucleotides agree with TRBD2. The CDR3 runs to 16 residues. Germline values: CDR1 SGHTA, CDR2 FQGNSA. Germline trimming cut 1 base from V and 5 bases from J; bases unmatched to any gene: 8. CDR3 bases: TGTGCCAGCAGCTTAGAGGGGGCTAGCGGGGTTGAGACCCAGTACTTC. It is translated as CASSLEGASGVETQYF.

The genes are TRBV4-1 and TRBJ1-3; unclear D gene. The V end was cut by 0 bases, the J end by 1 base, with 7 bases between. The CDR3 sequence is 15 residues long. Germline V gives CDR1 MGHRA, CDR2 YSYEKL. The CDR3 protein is CASSQDLRSGNTIYF. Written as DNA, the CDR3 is TGCGCCAGCAGCCAAGATTTGAGATCTGGAAACACCATATATTTT.